These 27 T cell receptor beta chains originate from one sample sequenced in a study of cytomegalovirus exposure and HLA in healthy donors (dated by TCRdb to 2016 to 2017). Library construction relied on the immunoSEQ multiplex PCR assay. TCRdb holds this immuneACCESS table with in-frame rearrangements only. Some clones are missing; in checked studies, unresolved V genes explain under half, and the rest has no known cause. In all, the sample holds a few hundred thousand clones, and about nine tenths of those were seen once. Around 0.84% of the sample is taken by the ten largest. Sample: PBMCs. The origin of the receptors is a woman aged 18-29 years in good health and CMV-seronegative.

The chain carries TRBV29-1 and TRBJ2-2; 9 positions agree with TRBD1. The CDR3 is made up of 14 amino acids. Per the germline V gene, CDR1 is SQVTM and CDR2 is ANQGSEA. Losses at the gene ends were 1 base for V and 5 bases for J; bases not matched to a gene: 2. The CDR3 spells CSVEGQGGTGELFF. DNA of the CDR3: TGCAGCGTTGAAGGACAGGGGGGGACCGGGGAGCTGTTTTTT.

The chain joins TRBV4-2 to TRBJ2-4; possibly TRBD1 for D (9 bases). This CDR3 region has 16 residues. Trimming removed 3 bases at V and 6 bases at J, with 18 bases between. Germline V lookup: CDR1 LGHNA, CDR2 YNFKEQ. The CDR3 loop is CASSQTDRGLGNIQYF. CDR3 in DNA: TGTGCCAGCAGCCAGACGGACAGGGGACTAGGAAACATTCAGTACTTC.

The chain uses TRBV2 and TRBJ2-3; 7 positions agree with TRBD2. Per the germline V gene, CDR1 is SNHLY and CDR2 is FYNNEI. This CDR3 is built from 14 residues. V shed 6 bases and J 0 bases; nucleotides not matched to a gene: 3. As DNA, the CDR3 is TGTGCCAGCAGGCTAGCGGATAGCACAGATACGCAGTATTTT. It encodes CASRLADSTDTQYF.

This clone showed up just once. The rearrangement uses TRBV2 and TRBJ2-1; D gene unclear. Trimming cost V 5 bases and J 9 bases, with 11 bases left between them. This CDR3 is 12 amino acids long. CDR1 and CDR2 (germline): SNHLY, FYNNEI. This chain's CDR3 is CASSPDMAEQFF. CDR3 in DNA: TGTGCCAGCAGTCCCGACATGGCTGAGCAGTTCTTC.

The chain combines TRBV5-5 with TRBJ2-7; 11 nucleotides line up with TRBD2. Germline assignment: CDR1 SGHKS and CDR2 YYEKEE (reference sequence). The CDR3 spans 14 residues. The trim removed 1 base at V and 5 bases at J, leaving 2 bases unmatched. CDR3 nucleotides: TGTGCCAGCAGCTTGACTAGCGGGAGAGACGAGCAGTACTTC. As protein: CASSLTSGRDEQYF.

The chain is built from TRBV20-1 and TRBJ1-2; no clear D gene. V was clipped by 6 bases and J by 5 bases, with 4 bases between them. CDR1 DFQATT and CDR2 SNEGSKA come from the germline V gene (reference sequence). This CDR3 region has 9 residues. As DNA, the CDR3 is TGCAGTGCCCAATATGGCTACACCTTC. Translated: CSAQYGYTF.

For this clone: Additional DNA sequences in this sample encode the identical CDR3. The chain links TRBV5-1 to TRBJ2-1; D ambiguous. The CDR3 has 12 amino acids. Germline CDR1 reads SGHRS; CDR2 reads YFSETQ. The V and J ends lost 0 bases and 7 bases respectively, with 5 bases between them. As DNA, the CDR3 is TGCGCCAGCAGCTTGGGCGTAAATGAGCAGTTCTTC. This encodes CASSLGVNEQFF.

The chain uses TRBV18 and TRBJ1-1; D possibly corresponds to TRBD1 (6 bases). The V and J ends lost 3 bases and 0 bases respectively, with 14 bases between them. CDR3 length: 16 amino acids. Germline lookup yields CDR1 KGHSH and CDR2 LQKENI. CDR3: CASSPGDPGVNTEAFF. The CDR3 nucleotides are TGTGCCAGCTCACCCGGGGATCCAGGGGTGAACACTGAAGCTTTCTTT.

The chain recombines TRBV30 with TRBJ1-3, with D possibly TRBD1 on 6 matching bases. V lost 2 bases and J 0 bases, leaving 14 bases between the germline ends. CDR3 length: 16 residues. Germline assignment: CDR1 GTSNPN and CDR2 SVGIG (reference sequence). The CDR3 region has the DNA TGTGCCTGGAGTTCTAGGGGGTACAGCTCTGGAAACACCATATATTTT. This sequence encodes CAWSSRGYSSGNTIYF.

This clone occurred once. The V call is TRBV6-5, the J call TRBJ2-1; TRBD1 aligns across 9 bases. V lost 6 bases and J lost 5; bases outside the gene matches: 8. The length of the CDR3 is 15 residues. CDR1 and CDR2 (germline): MNHEY, SVGAGI. The CDR3 DNA sequence: TGTGCCAGCAGCCGCCGGGACAGGGTTAACAATGAGCAGTTCTTC. This codes for CASSRRDRVNNEQFF.

This sequence joins TRBV20-1 and TRBJ2-1; D ambiguous. Trimming took 3 bases from V and 4 from J, leaving 4 bases between them. The CDR3 has 11 residues. CDR1 DFQATT and CDR2 SNEGSKA come from the germline V gene (reference sequence). The DNA of the CDR3 is TGCAGTGCTAGGCGATACAATGAGCAGTTCTTC. Protein: CSARRYNEQFF.

This clone was recorded once. This chain connects TRBV6-5 to TRBJ2-1, with 11 bases fitting TRBD2. The junction had 5 bases not matched to a gene; V was cut back by 4 bases and J by 6 bases. There are 15 residues in the CDR3. Looked up from germline, CDR1 is MNHEY and CDR2 is SVGAGI. CDR3 loop: CASSSGTSGGNEQFF. The CDR3 coding sequence is TGTGCCAGCAGTTCCGGGACTAGCGGAGGCAATGAGCAGTTCTTC.

V usage is TRBV25-1 and J usage is TRBJ2-2; D gene uncertain. Trimming removed 6 bases at V and 0 bases at J, with 17 bases between. The CDR3 totals 17 residues. Germline V gene lookup returns CDR1 MGHDK and CDR2 SYGVNS. The CDR3 nucleotides read TGTGCCAGCAGGCGGTGGGTAGCAGTGCCGAACACCGGGGAGCTGTTTTTT. It is translated as CASRRWVAVPNTGELFF. The full variable domain, with the rest looked up from reference TRBV25-1 and TRBJ2-2, is EADIYQTPRYLVIGTGKKITLECSQTMGHDKMYWYQQDPGMELHLIHYSYGVNSTEKGDLSSESTVSRIRTEHFPLTLESARPSHTSQYLCASRRWVAVPNTGELFFGEGSRLTVL.

This chain joins TRBV6-5 and TRBJ2-2; 10 bases are a match to TRBD2. Germline values: CDR1 MNHEY, CDR2 SVGAGI. With 5 bases clipped from V and 5 bases from J, the junction kept 5 bases outside the gene matches. The CDR3 length is 15 residues. The CDR3: CASSPLAGSTGELFF. The CDR3 DNA is TGTGCCAGCAGTCCACTAGCGGGAAGTACCGGGGAGCTGTTTTTT.

The rearrangement joins TRBV2 to TRBJ1-1, with 9 bases that match TRBD1. CDR3 size: 13 residues. With V trimmed by 9 bases and J by 4 bases, 6 bases remained unmatched. In germline, CDR1 is SNHLY, CDR2 FYNNEI. CDR3 sequence reads: CARQTGGGTEAFF. The CDR3 coding sequence is TGTGCCAGACAGACAGGGGGGGGCACTGAAGCTTTCTTT.

The chain is built from TRBV9 and TRBJ1-4; no clear D gene. Trimming cost V 0 bases and J 5 bases, with 5 bases left between them. This CDR3 contains 13 residues. Germline CDR1 reads SGDLS; CDR2 reads YYNGEE. CDR3 nucleotides: TGTGCCAGCAGCGTAGCCTTAAATGAAAAACTGTTTTTT. Amino acid sequence: CASSVALNEKLFF.

The V call is TRBV6-5, the J call TRBJ2-1; weak D call: TRBD2 (6 bases). The germline CDR1 and CDR2 sequences are MNHEY and SVGAGI. V was pared by 4 bases and J by 5 bases, with 15 bases between. CDR3 length equals 15 residues. CDR3 loop: CASSFGGAGHNEQFF. In DNA, the CDR3 is TGTGCCAGCAGTTTTGGCGGGGCGGGCCACAATGAGCAGTTCTTC.

The chain recombines TRBV25-1 with TRBJ2-6; the D gene is possibly TRBD1 (6 bases). The germline CDR1 and CDR2 sequences are MGHDK and SYGVNS. The CDR3 runs to 15 residues. V was cut by 3 bases and J by 3 bases, with 9 bases left in between. In nucleotides, the CDR3 is TGTGCCAGCAGTGATACAGGGAATGGGGCCAACGTCCTGACTTTC. The encoded protein is CASSDTGNGANVLTF.

The genes are TRBV29-1 and TRBJ2-5; weak D call: TRBD1 (5 bases). CDR1 is SQVTM, CDR2 ANQGSEA, per germline. The CDR3 consists of 12 residues. Deletions cut 8 bases from V and 5 bases from J, with 15 bases between. The CDR3 nucleotides read TGCAGCCTTGGTGCAGGGTCGGAGACCCAGTACTTC. It encodes CSLGAGSETQYF.

CDR3 protein: CASSLGQLQEQYF. The DNA for the CDR3 is TGTGCCAGCAGCCTGGGACAGCTCCAAGAGCAGTACTTC. V gene TRBV28 combines with J gene TRBJ2-7; TRBD1 matches at 7 bases. Looked up from germline, CDR1 is MDHEN and CDR2 is SYDVKM. This CDR3 region has 13 residues. V lost 6 bases to trimming and J lost 7 bases; unmatched junction nucleotides: 9.

This clone showed up just a few times. The chain joins TRBV15 to TRBJ2-7, with D uncertain. The V end lost 1 base, the J end lost 6 bases, and 7 bases lay between the germline ends. This CDR3 region has 12 residues. Germline assignment: CDR1 LNHNV and CDR2 YYDKDF (reference sequence). The CDR3 protein is CATSRGASEQYF. In nucleotides, the CDR3 is TGTGCCACCAGCAGAGGGGCCTCCGAGCAGTACTTC.

This clone was picked up one time. The CDR3 DNA is TGTGCCAGCAGCCCCGGCTCCTACGAGCAGTACTTC. Protein sequence: CASSPGSYEQYF. The V call is TRBV13, the J call TRBJ2-7; no definite D call. V gave up 5 bases and J gave up 0 bases, with 5 bases separating them. The CDR3 loop spans 12 amino acids. Per the germline V gene, CDR1 is PRHDT and CDR2 is FYEKMQ (reference sequence).

The V gene is TRBV7-9, the J gene TRBJ2-3, with 8 bases aligning to TRBD2. CDR1 is SEHNR and CDR2 is FQNEAQ in the germline V gene (reference sequence). CDR3 length: 17 residues. J lost 2 bases, V lost 2 bases, and 9 bases had no gene match. The chain's CDR3 is CASSLPKAGEITDTQYF. CDR3 sequence (DNA): TGTGCCAGCAGCTTACCCAAAGCGGGAGAGATCACAGATACGCAGTATTTT.

This chain links TRBV9 with TRBJ1-2, with a tentative D call TRBD1 (5 bases). The V gene lost 2 bases and the J gene lost 3 bases, with 20 bases spanning the gap. The CDR3 loop spans 17 amino acids. CDR1 and CDR2 (germline): SGDLS, YYNGEE. In nucleotides, the CDR3 is TGTGCCAGCAGCGTGGGCGAGCCTGGGAGGGGTCACTATGGCTACACCTTC. The encoded protein is CASSVGEPGRGHYGYTF.

The chain uses TRBV7-2 and TRBJ2-5, with 8 nucleotides matching TRBD1. V lost 5 bases, J lost 5 bases, and 4 bases stayed unmatched. This CDR3 spans 13 amino acids. Germline V CDR1 and CDR2: SGHTA, FQGNSA. The CDR3, as DNA: TGTGCCAGCAGCGCCCAGGGGGCGGAGACCCAGTACTTC. Translating gives CASSAQGAETQYF.

The chain combines TRBV4-3 with TRBJ2-7, with D uncertain. The CDR3 length is 13 residues. Germline loops: CDR1 LGHNA, CDR2 YSLEER. V gave up 0 bases and J gave up 3 bases, with 6 bases separating them. CDR3 sequence: CASSQDLGYEQYF. CDR3 DNA: TGCGCCAGCAGCCAAGATCTAGGCTACGAGCAGTACTTC.

The chain carries TRBV9 and TRBJ1-3; 9 bases map to TRBD1. This CDR3 spans 14 amino acids. Germline values: CDR1 SGDLS, CDR2 YYNGEE. V shed 6 bases and J 2 bases; nucleotides not matched to a gene: 3. The CDR3 DNA follows: TGTGCCAGCAACCGACAGGGGGCTGGAAACACCATATATTTT. Protein: CASNRQGAGNTIYF.